These 27 T cell receptor beta chains came from one sample sequenced in a study of cytomegalovirus exposure and HLA in healthy donors. The PCR made use of 60 Vbeta and 13 Jbeta primers. The protocol was immunoSEQ multiplex PCR, while the TCRdb copy is restricted to in-frame clones and leaves out a portion. This table holds roughly 120,000 clones, around 10% found once. The sample consisted of PBMCs. The origin of the receptors is a man aged 25 to 40 in good health and CMV-seronegative.

This clone was seen a handful of times. The chain combines TRBV13 with TRBJ1-6; TRBD1 matches at 8 bases. This CDR3 is 15 amino acids long. The junction had 7 bases not matched to a gene; V was cut back by 3 bases and J by 9 bases. From germline, CDR1 is PRHDT and CDR2 FYEKMQ (reference sequence). The CDR3 nucleotides read TGTGCCAGCAGCTTTGTGCAGGGGGCTAGTTCACCCCTCCACTTT. It encodes CASSFVQGASSPLHF.

The chain carries TRBV10-2 and TRBJ2-3; maybe TRBD1 (6 bases). The CDR3 runs to 14 residues. Germline lookup yields CDR1 WSHSY and CDR2 SAAADI. The V and J ends lost 8 bases and 1 base respectively, with 13 bases between them. Here the CDR3 reads CASGGQPRTDTQYF. In DNA, the CDR3 is TGCGCCAGCGGCGGACAGCCCCGCACAGATACGCAGTATTTT.

The rearrangement joins TRBV4-1 to TRBJ1-5; TRBD1 is a possible D gene (5 bases). Trimming removed 1 base from V and 5 bases from J, with 9 bases in between. CDR3 length equals 14 residues. Germline lookup yields CDR1 MGHRA and CDR2 YSYEKL. The CDR3 protein is CASSQGQSYQPQHF. CDR3 coding DNA: TGCGCCAGCAGCCAAGGACAGAGTTATCAGCCCCAGCATTTT.

This chain uses TRBV15 with TRBJ2-6; no clear D gene. Deletions cut 0 bases from V and 0 bases from J, with 21 bases between. The CDR3 covers 21 residues. CDR1 is LNHNV, CDR2 YYDKDF, per germline (reference sequence). CDR3 coding DNA: TGTGCCACCAGCAGAGAGAAGTCTGGCTCTGCCCTCAGCTCTGGGGCCAACGTCCTGACTTTC. It translates to CATSREKSGSALSSGANVLTF.

The chain is built from TRBV7-9 and TRBJ1-2; 9 bases line up with TRBD1. V lost 6 bases and J lost 6; bases outside the gene matches: 11. The CDR3 length is 15 residues. Per germline, CDR1 SEHNR and CDR2 FQNEAQ (reference sequence). The CDR3 region has the DNA TGTGCCAGCAGTTGGCCGGGACAGGGTGGAAATGGCTACACCTTC. Protein sequence: CASSWPGQGGNGYTF.

Here the CDR3 reads CASSPGSGVGEKLFF. The CDR3, as DNA: TGTGCCAGCAGCCCGGGTTCCGGGGTGGGTGAAAAACTGTTTTTT. The chain recombines TRBV5-4 with TRBJ1-4; D call uncertain. The CDR3 runs to 15 residues. V was shortened by 4 bases and J by 7 bases, with 17 bases between the two germline ends. Germline CDR1 SGHNT, CDR2 YYREEE (reference sequence).

V is TRBV29-1 and J is TRBJ2-7; D remains ambiguous. CDR1 and CDR2 from the germline V gene are SQVTM and ANQGSEA. V lost 0 bases to trimming and J lost 0 bases, with 6 bases between them. The CDR3 extends over 13 amino acids. CDR3 loop: CSVEEILSYEQYF. CDR3 DNA: TGCAGCGTTGAAGAAATCCTCTCCTACGAGCAGTACTTC.

The table lists this clone with a few counts. The sample carries other DNA sequences with the same CDR3. The chain recombines TRBV7-9 with TRBJ2-4, with D possibly TRBD1 on 6 matching bases. CDR1 SEHNR and CDR2 FQNEAQ come from the germline V gene (reference sequence). This CDR3 spans 17 amino acids. V was shortened by 1 base and J by 1 base, with 14 bases between the two germline ends. CDR3 in amino acids: CASSLDGSRGAKNIQYF. In DNA, the CDR3 is TGTGCCAGCAGCTTAGATGGGTCCAGGGGCGCCAAAAACATTCAGTACTTC.

This clone was counted only a few times. At one end, the junction sequence differs from germline, possibly due to a read error. V and J are TRBV6-4 and TRBJ1-5; TRBD1 matches 7 bases. The germline V gene has CDR1 MRHNA and CDR2 SNTAGT. This CDR3 region has 13 residues. The CDR3 sequence: CARSEGANQHQHF. For the CDR3, the DNA is TGTGCCAGAAGTGAGGGGGCCAATCAGCACCAGCATTTT.

This clone was observed a few times. V usage is TRBV4-3 and J usage is TRBJ2-3; D remains ambiguous. Germline-derived CDR1 and CDR2 are LGHNA and YSLEER. This CDR3 contains 15 residues. The V end was cut by 0 bases, the J end by 0 bases, with 7 bases between. The CDR3 loop reads CASSQDQISTDTQYF. In DNA, the CDR3 is TGCGCCAGCAGCCAAGATCAGATAAGCACAGATACGCAGTATTTT.

The chain couples TRBV5-1 to TRBJ1-1, with D possibly TRBD1 on 6 matching bases. The CDR3 extends over 14 amino acids. Trimming took off 4 bases at V and 0 bases at J, with 10 bases between the two ends. Germline V gene sequence: CDR1 SGHRS, CDR2 YFSETQ. CDR3 amino acids: CASSQDSLNTEAFF. DNA for the CDR3: TGCGCCAGCAGCCAGGACAGTCTGAACACTGAAGCTTTCTTT.

This clone was counted a few times. The CDR3 region has the DNA TGTGCCAGGGGAGCGATAGGGAGAGACGAGCAGTACTTC. Its protein product is CARGAIGRDEQYF. This chain connects TRBV9 to TRBJ2-7; D is perhaps TRBD2 (5 bases). The CDR3 is 13 residues long. Trimming removed 8 bases from V and 5 bases from J, with 17 bases in between. Looked up from germline, CDR1 is SGDLS and CDR2 is YYNGEE.

This sequence joins TRBV6-4 and TRBJ1-2; TRBD1 aligns across 9 bases. The length of the CDR3 is 13 residues. Germline CDR1 and CDR2: MRHNA and SNTAGT. With V trimmed by 4 bases and J by 6 bases, 3 bases remained unmatched. CDR3 DNA sequence: TGTGCCAGCAGTGCCGGGACAGGGAATGGCTACACCTTC. Translating gives CASSAGTGNGYTF.

The CDR3 region is CAWTSLAGAYNEQFF. The CDR3 region has the DNA TGTGCCTGGACCTCTCTAGCGGGGGCCTACAATGAGCAGTTCTTC. The rearrangement links TRBV30 to TRBJ2-1; 10 bases agree with TRBD2. Germline V gene lookup returns CDR1 GTSNPN and CDR2 SVGIG (reference sequence). This CDR3 is built from 15 residues. The trim removed 4 bases at V and 2 bases at J, leaving 5 bases unmatched.

J is TRBJ1-3 and V is TRBV30; D unresolved. Between the trimmed V and J ends, which lost 5 bases and 0 bases, there was a span of 8 bases. Looked up from germline, CDR1 is GTSNPN and CDR2 is SVGIG (reference sequence). CDR3 length: 13 residues. CDR3 amino acids: CAWGLFSGNTIYF. Written as DNA, the CDR3 is TGTGCCTGGGGACTTTTCTCTGGAAACACCATATATTTT.

This clone has just a few counts. This chain connects TRBV11-3 to TRBJ1-4; no clear D. The CDR3 spans 15 residues. The ends were cut back, 2 bases at V and 5 bases at J, with 12 bases in the middle. Germline CDR1 reads SGHNT; CDR2 reads YENEEA. CDR3 coding DNA: TGTGCCAGCAGCTTAAACCCAGGCTCGAATGAAAAACTGTTTTTT. As protein: CASSLNPGSNEKLFF. The full variable domain, completed using reference TRBV11-3 and TRBJ1-4, is EAGVVQSPRYKIIEKKQPVAFWCNPISGHNTLYWYLQNLGQGPELLIRYENEEAVDDSQLPKDRFSAERLKGVDSTLKIQPAELGDSAVYLCASSLNPGSNEKLFFGSGTQLSVL.

This chain joins TRBV2 and TRBJ2-7, with 9 bases lining up with TRBD1. V lost 10 bases to trimming and J lost 3 bases; unmatched junction nucleotides: 4. The CDR3 is made up of 12 amino acids. Germline loops: CDR1 SNHLY, CDR2 FYNNEI. The CDR3 loop reads CAKGQGGYEQYF. The CDR3 DNA is TGTGCCAAGGGACAGGGAGGCTACGAGCAGTACTTC. Full variable domain (outside the CDR3, taken from reference TRBV2 and TRBJ2-7): EPEVTQTPSHQVTQMGQEVILRCVPISNHLYFYWYRQILGQKVEFLVSFYNNEISEKSEIFDDQFSVERPDGSNFTLKIRSTKLEDSAMYFCAKGQGGYEQYFGPGTRLTVT.

This clone came up a few times. This chain uses TRBV25-1 with TRBJ1-1, with D maybe TRBD1 (6 bases). The CDR3 runs 17 residues. Germline lookup yields CDR1 MGHDK and CDR2 SYGVNS. Trimming stripped 0 bases from V and 3 bases from J, with 17 bases between. The CDR3 DNA sequence: TGTGCCAGCAGTGAATATACCGGGGGGCTTGGGGACACTGAAGCTTTCTTT. As protein: CASSEYTGGLGDTEAFF. The variable domain in full, with the rest retrieved from reference TRBV25-1 and TRBJ1-1, is EADIYQTPRYLVIGTGKKITLECSQTMGHDKMYWYQQDPGMELHLIHYSYGVNSTEKGDLSSESTVSRIRTEHFPLTLESARPSHTSQYLCASSEYTGGLGDTEAFFGQGTRLTVV.

This clone occurred a few times. J is TRBJ2-3 and V is TRBV10-3; 9 positions match TRBD2. Trimming cost V 9 bases and J 0 bases; bases outside gene matches: 10. CDR3 size: 16 residues. CDR1 and CDR2 (germline): ENHRY, SYGVKD. CDR3 loop: CAIKRGADRSTDTQYF. The CDR3 region has the DNA TGTGCCATAAAGCGGGGGGCAGATCGAAGCACAGATACGCAGTATTTT.

This clone appeared a few times. This chain links TRBV7-3 with TRBJ2-1, with 12 bases aligning to TRBD2. The V gene end was trimmed by 5 bases and the J gene end by 3 bases; junction bases not matched to a gene: 5. Per germline, CDR1 SGHTA and CDR2 FQGTGA. CDR3 length: 16 amino acids. The CDR3 bases are TGTGCCAGCAGCCTATCTAGCGGGAGGGTCTACAATGAGCAGTTCTTC. Its translation: CASSLSSGRVYNEQFF.

This sequence joins TRBV5-1 and TRBJ2-5, with 9 bases identical to TRBD2. The V gene's germline CDR1 is SGHRS and CDR2 YFSETQ. V was pared by 4 bases and J by 4 bases, with 14 bases of the junction left unmatched. The CDR3 length is 17 residues. The CDR3 bases are TGCGCCAGCAGCACCTCACCGGGCGGGGGGGAGACAGAGACCCAGTACTTC. It translates to CASSTSPGGGETETQYF.

The rearrangement uses TRBV19 and TRBJ2-1; D is undetermined. Trimming pared 1 base from V and 10 bases from J, leaving 17 bases between. Per the germline V gene, CDR1 is LNHDA and CDR2 is SQIVND (reference sequence). The CDR3 has 15 amino acids. CDR3 protein: CASSIGSSPAREQFF. The CDR3 DNA reads TGTGCCAGTAGTATAGGTTCGTCCCCGGCGCGGGAGCAGTTCTTC.

This sequence joins TRBV4-1 and TRBJ2-3; D is ambiguous. The ends were cut back, 0 bases at V and 0 bases at J, with 16 bases in the middle. The CDR3 length is 18 residues. Germline-derived CDR1 and CDR2 are MGHRA and YSYEKL. This chain's CDR3 is CASSQDMVNSPSTDTQYF. CDR3 bases: TGCGCCAGCAGCCAAGACATGGTGAACTCCCCTAGCACAGATACGCAGTATTTT.

The CDR3 region is CASSRTGNTEAFF. CDR3 sequence (DNA): TGCGCCAGCAGCCGGACAGGTAACACTGAAGCTTTCTTT. This chain joins TRBV4-1 and TRBJ1-1, with TRBD1 matching over 7 bases. The length of the CDR3 is 13 residues. Germline V CDR1 and CDR2: MGHRA, YSYEKL. V dropped 4 bases and J dropped 2; count of bases not matched to a gene: 1.

In this sample, this clone turned up a few times. Other DNA sequences from this sample encode an identical CDR3 as well. CDR3 nucleotide sequence: TGCGCCAGCAGACGGGGAACCGGGACGGCGAAGGGGGCAACTAATGAAAAACTGTTTTTT. This sequence encodes CASRRGTGTAKGATNEKLFF. The chain uses TRBV5-1 and TRBJ1-4, with D possibly being TRBD1 (6 bases). This CDR3 spans 20 amino acids. Trimming removed 5 bases from V and 0 bases from J, with 26 bases in between. The V gene's germline CDR1 is SGHRS and CDR2 YFSETQ.

The CDR3 region has the DNA TGTGCCAGCAGTTTGCTAGCGGGAGCACCACAGAACACCGGGGAGCTGTTTTTT. The encoded protein is CASSLLAGAPQNTGELFF. This chain links TRBV28 with TRBJ2-2; 10 nucleotides align to TRBD2. V dropped 3 bases and J dropped 1; count of bases not matched to a gene: 8. This CDR3 region has 18 residues. Germline lookup yields CDR1 MDHEN and CDR2 SYDVKM.

This clone was seen a few times. The V call is TRBV7-8, the J call TRBJ1-2; maybe TRBD1 (6 bases). Trimming removed 5 bases at V and 3 bases at J, with 19 bases between. The CDR3 covers 16 residues. The germline CDR1 and CDR2 sequences are SGHVS and FQNEAQ. The CDR3, as DNA: TGTGCCAGCAGCCCAGGGTCCTCTCCAGGGGACTATGGCTACACCTTC. Translated, it gives CASSPGSSPGDYGYTF.